The T cell receptor beta chain under discussion was sequenced for a study of control samples from healthy donors and cancer patients. Profiling relied on immunoSEQ multiplex PCR, and the TCRdb table lists in-frame clones only, not all of them. The sample shows around 76,000 clones, about nine tenths of them seen only once. Germline values: CDR1 SEHNR, CDR2 FQNEAQ (reference sequence). The CDR3 contains 15 residues. Trimming shortened V by 5 bases and J by 5 bases, and 16 bases separated the two germline ends. Sample: PBMCs. The clonotype was recovered from a woman between 50 and 59 years old with colorectal cancer. This sequence joins TRBV7-9 and TRBJ1-5; tentatively, D is TRBD1 (6 bases). The CDR3 sequence: CASSPNGTLDQPQHF. CDR3 DNA sequence: TGTGCCAGCAGCCCTAATGGGACACTCGATCAGCCCCAGCATTTT.